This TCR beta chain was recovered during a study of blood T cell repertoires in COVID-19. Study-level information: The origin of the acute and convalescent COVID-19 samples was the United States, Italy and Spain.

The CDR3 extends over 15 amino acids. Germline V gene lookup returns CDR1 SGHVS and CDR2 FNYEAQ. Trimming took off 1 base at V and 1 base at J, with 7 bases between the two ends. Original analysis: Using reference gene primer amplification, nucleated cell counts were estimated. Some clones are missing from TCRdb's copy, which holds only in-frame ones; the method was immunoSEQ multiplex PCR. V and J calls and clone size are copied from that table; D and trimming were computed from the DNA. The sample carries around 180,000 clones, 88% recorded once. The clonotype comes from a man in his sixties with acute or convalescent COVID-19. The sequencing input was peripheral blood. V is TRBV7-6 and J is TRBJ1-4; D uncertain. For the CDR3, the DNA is TGTGCCAGCAGCTTAGAAGCGGGAACTAATGAAAAACTGTTTTTT. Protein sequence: CASSLEAGTNEKLFF.